This T cell receptor beta chain comes out of a study of T cells in Graves' hyperthyroidism and ophthalmopathy. V gave up 7 bases and J gave up 1 base, with 16 bases separating them. Germline V lookup: CDR1 MDHEN, CDR2 SYDVKM. The CDR3 is 15 amino acids. This clonotype has at least ten counts. There were TCR beta CDR3 regions amplified from RNA transcripts. TCR CDR3 regions were first amplified by RT-PCR with HTBI primers. Each CDR3 protein gets one entry after TCRdb re-called the multiplex PCR reads with MiXCR. Here the sample spans fewer than 400,000 distinct CDR3 sequences, 15% to 18% being singletons.

The sequenced sample consisted of blood. The J gene is TRBJ1-1, the V gene TRBV28; a weak D match, TRBD1 (5 bases). This clonotype was sampled from a woman aged 18-29 years with Graves' hyperthyroidism that later progressed to Graves' ophthalmopathy. As DNA, the CDR3 is TGTGCCAGCACCTCACCTTGGGGCGCGAACACTGAAGCTTTCTTT. Translating gives CASTSPWGANTEAFF.